One sample yielded the 9 T cell receptor beta chains listed below, sequenced in a study of blood T cell repertoires in COVID-19 (TCRdb year 2020). The protocol used for the library was the immunoSEQ multiplex PCR assay. TCRdb provides this immuneACCESS table in a form limited to in-frame rearrangements. Some clones are lacking; in checked studies, under half of them reflect an unresolved V gene, and why the rest are absent is not known. Recorded for this sample are about 120,000 clones; 85% of them occurred a single time. Roughly a tenth of the sample rests with the top ten. Sequencing input: peripheral blood. These receptors all come from an elderly man with acute or convalescent COVID-19.

This clone was seen only once. The chain carries TRBV2 and TRBJ1-1; 9 bases map to TRBD1. V lost 6 bases and J lost 8; bases outside the gene matches: 4. CDR1 SNHLY and CDR2 FYNNEI come from the germline V gene. The CDR3 has 12 amino acids. The CDR3 bases are TGTGCCAGCAGCGCAGACAGGGGGGAAGCTTTCTTT. Translated: CASSADRGEAFF.

The rearrangement joins TRBV5-5 to TRBJ1-1; D is unresolved. This CDR3 has 11 amino acids. Germline CDR1 reads SGHKS; CDR2 reads YYEKEE (reference sequence). The ends were cut back, 4 bases at V and 2 bases at J, with 3 bases in the middle. The CDR3 sequence: CASSQNTEAFF. As DNA, the CDR3 is TGTGCCAGCAGCCAAAACACTGAAGCTTTCTTT.

Only a few counts were recorded for this clone. V and J are TRBV27 and TRBJ1-6; D is uncertain. CDR1 and CDR2 (germline): MNHEY, SMNVEV (reference sequence). Trimming took off 4 bases at V and 11 bases at J, with 15 bases between the two ends. The CDR3 has 14 amino acids. The CDR3 is CASSSFGPRAPLHF. In DNA form, the CDR3 reads TGTGCCAGCAGTTCTTTCGGGCCGCGGGCACCCCTCCACTTT.

Only a few counts were recorded for this clone. V is TRBV5-1 and J is TRBJ2-7; D perhaps matches TRBD2 (6 bases). The CDR3 covers 14 residues. Between the trimmed V and J ends, which lost 0 bases and 7 bases, there was a span of 14 bases. The germline V gene encodes CDR1 SGHRS and CDR2 YFSETQ. CDR3 protein: CASSLVGGAGEQYF. The CDR3 nucleotides read TGCGCCAGCAGCTTGGTAGGTGGGGCGGGAGAGCAGTACTTC.

CDR3 sequence reads: CASSYSKQTNYGYTF. The CDR3 nucleotides read TGTGCCAGCAGTTACTCGAAACAGACTAACTATGGCTACACCTTC. This rearrangement joins TRBV6-5 to TRBJ1-2; no reliable D call. The CDR3 totals 15 residues. Germline V lookup: CDR1 MNHEY, CDR2 SVGAGI. V was clipped by 0 bases and J by 0 bases, with 8 bases between them.

The V call is TRBV7-2, the J call TRBJ2-7, with 8 bases aligning to TRBD2. The CDR3 covers 15 residues. Per germline, CDR1 SGHTA and CDR2 FQGNSA. Unmatched junction bases numbered 9, after V lost 5 bases and J lost 3 bases. The DNA of the CDR3 is TGTGCCAGCAGCCTCCAGCGGGGGCACTTCTACGAGCAGTACTTC. Encoded protein: CASSLQRGHFYEQYF.

J is TRBJ1-2 and V is TRBV3-1 (or the pseudogene TRBV3-2); TRBD1 might be the D (6 bases). The V gene lost 4 bases and the J gene lost 10 bases, with 13 bases spanning the gap. CDR1 and CDR2 from the germline V gene are LGHDT and YNNKEL (reference sequence). The CDR3 is 12 amino acids. CDR3 residues: CASSRGEGDYTF. CDR3 nucleotide sequence: TGTGCCAGCAGCCGAGGGGAGGGGGACTACACCTTC.

This sequence joins TRBV5-1 and TRBJ2-5; maybe TRBD1 (6 bases). The V end lost 1 base, the J end lost 5 bases, and 15 bases lay between the germline ends. Germline V gives CDR1 SGHRS, CDR2 YFSETQ. The CDR3 totals 15 residues. CDR3 DNA: TGCGCCAGCAGCTTGCTGGACAGCAGAAGGGAGACCCAGTACTTC. Translated: CASSLLDSRRETQYF.

In this sample, this clone turned up a few times. The gene calls are TRBV18 and TRBJ2-7; D might be TRBD1 (6 bases). Trimming left V 4 bases short and J 6 bases short, with 10 bases between. Germline V lookup: CDR1 KGHSH, CDR2 LQKENI. The CDR3 is 12 amino acids. The CDR3 DNA reads TGTGCCAGCTCACAAATGACAGGCGAGCAGTACTTC. It codes for CASSQMTGEQYF.